This passage covers 25 T cell receptor beta chains from one sample sequenced in a study of T-cell memory formation after mild COVID-19 (dated by TCRdb to the early 2020s). The library was obtained by 5' RACE. TCRdb lists the instrument as Illumina NovaSeq 6000. The public reads were quality trimmed at Q25 with fastp and then assembled into clones with MiXCR by TCRdb, keeping productive beta chains. Rows with a matching CDR3 protein are joined into one entry that keeps the most common DNA and genes. A total of 580,000 or so distinct CDR3 sequences appear in this sample, about 18% of them only once. The leading ten clones occupy less than 10% of the sample. What was sequenced was PBMCs or a T cell subset sorted from them (not recorded which). The receptors come from an adult woman who had mild COVID-19 (a few samples of this study predate the infection). The sample titles of this study are shuffled in the database, so cell type and time point are left out; the donor was told from shared clones.

This chain connects TRBV9 to TRBJ2-1; 8 nucleotides line up with TRBD1. From germline, CDR1 is SGDLS and CDR2 YYNGEE. This CDR3 comprises 18 residues. V lost 0 bases, J lost 6 bases, and 14 bases stayed unmatched. Here the CDR3 reads CASSVAGRAGGSPNEQFF. Here the CDR3 DNA reads TGTGCCAGCAGCGTAGCTGGCCGGGCAGGGGGCTCCCCCAATGAGCAGTTCTTC.

This clonotype was seen at least ten times. The J gene is TRBJ2-5, the V gene TRBV18; D remains unclear. The CDR3 spans 13 residues. Per the germline V gene, CDR1 is KGHSH and CDR2 is LQKENI. Between the trimmed V and J ends, which lost 0 bases and 5 bases, there was a span of 7 bases. CDR3 sequence reads: CASSPPALETQYF. The CDR3 coding sequence is TGTGCCAGCTCACCACCTGCTCTGGAGACCCAGTACTTC.

This clonotype was picked up a small number of times. The V call is TRBV25-1, the J call TRBJ2-7; no clear D. The length of the CDR3 is 13 residues. Germline CDR1 and CDR2: MGHDK and SYGVNS. V was pared by 2 bases and J by 4 bases, with 9 bases between. The CDR3 DNA follows: TGTGCCAGCAGTGAAACCGGGTTGTACGAGCAGTACTTC. It yields the protein CASSETGLYEQYF.

This clonotype has a handful of counts. The chain couples TRBV6-5 to TRBJ2-2; the D gene is possibly TRBD1 (6 bases). The CDR3 loop spans 15 amino acids. CDR1 is MNHEY, CDR2 SVGAGI, per germline. Trimming took off 6 bases at V and 7 bases at J, with 18 bases between the two ends. The CDR3 bases are TGTGCCAGCAGCGAGGACAGCCTTTTCAGCGGGGAGCTGTTTTTT. It yields the protein CASSEDSLFSGELFF.

This clonotype was seen only a few times. This chain links TRBV7-3 with TRBJ2-1, with D perhaps matching TRBD1 or TRBD2 (5 bases each). Germline lookup yields CDR1 SGHTA and CDR2 FQGTGA. Trimming took 5 bases from V and 4 from J, leaving 21 bases between them. This CDR3 is built from 17 residues. CDR3 nucleotides: TGTGCCAGCAGCCGTGGTGGTTCCGGGACGATTTACAATGAGCAGTTCTTC. Translation: CASSRGGSGTIYNEQFF.

This clonotype was found a few times. The chain has TRBV27 and TRBJ2-7, with TRBD2 as a possible D gene (5 bases). In germline, CDR1 is MNHEY, CDR2 SMNVEV (reference sequence). The CDR3 is made up of 13 amino acids. Trimming took 6 bases from V and 3 from J, leaving 12 bases between them. CDR3 coding DNA: TGTGCCAGCAGAAAGCGGAGCCTCTACGAGCAGTACTTC. Residues: CASRKRSLYEQYF.

CDR3 protein: CASSHKWTGEQYF. As DNA, the CDR3 is TGTGCCAGCAGCCACAAGTGGACCGGCGAGCAGTACTTC. The chain is built from TRBV3-1 and TRBJ2-7, with D uncertain. CDR1 is LGHDT, CDR2 YNNKEL, per germline (reference sequence). V was cut by 3 bases and J by 6 bases, with 12 bases left in between. This CDR3 contains 13 residues.

This clonotype was seen only a few times. The chain has TRBV6-5 and TRBJ1-5; D remains ambiguous. This CDR3 is built from 13 residues. V lost 6 bases, J lost 5 bases, and 11 bases lay in between. CDR1 is MNHEY, CDR2 SVGAGI, per germline. DNA for the CDR3: TGTGCCAGCAGCTCCTCCTACTATCAGCCCCAGCATTTT. Protein product: CASSSSYYQPQHF.

The gene calls are TRBV19 and TRBJ1-2; D is unclear. The germline V gene encodes CDR1 LNHDA and CDR2 SQIVND (reference sequence). The CDR3 loop spans 13 amino acids. The germline V and J ends were trimmed by 8 bases and 2 bases, with 12 bases remaining between them. The DNA of the CDR3 is TGTGCCAGTCTTAAAGGGTTGAACTATGGCTACACCTTC. This encodes CASLKGLNYGYTF.

The genes are TRBV12-3 or TRBV12-4 and TRBJ1-4; tentatively, D is TRBD1 (5 bases). Trimming stripped 6 bases from V and 5 bases from J, with 16 bases between. This CDR3 region has 15 residues. CDR3 residues: CASSPSGRDNEKLFF. The CDR3 nucleotides read TGTGCCAGCAGCCCATCAGGGAGGGACAATGAAAAACTGTTTTTT.

The CDR3 spells CATSDNGRYEQYF. For the CDR3, the DNA is TGTGCCACCAGTGATAACGGACGCTACGAGCAGTACTTC. The chain combines TRBV24-1 with TRBJ2-7; D is unresolved. CDR1 and CDR2 from the germline V gene are KGHDR and SFDVKD. Trimming took off 3 bases at V and 3 bases at J, with 8 bases between the two ends. CDR3 size: 13 residues.

The V gene is TRBV7-3, the J gene TRBJ2-1; TRBD2 matches at 7 bases. Unmatched junction bases numbered 11, after V lost 5 bases and J lost 4 bases. CDR1 and CDR2 (germline): SGHTA, FQGTGA. The CDR3 sequence is 16 residues long. CDR3 DNA: TGTGCCAGCAGCCCCGGCCCGGGGGACTATTACAATGAGCAGTTCTTC. It yields the protein CASSPGPGDYYNEQFF.

This clonotype was counted only a few times. This sequence joins TRBV20-1 and TRBJ2-7, with TRBD1 as a possible D gene (6 bases). The CDR3 is 18 amino acids. The germline CDR1 and CDR2 sequences are DFQATT and SNEGSKA (reference sequence). V lost 0 bases to trimming and J lost 2 bases, with 23 bases between them. The CDR3 reads CSARDSLTSDRTPYEQYF. The CDR3 DNA is TGCAGTGCTAGAGATAGTTTAACCTCGGACAGAACTCCCTACGAGCAGTACTTC.

This clonotype occurred a few times. This chain's CDR3 is CATSERTGWEDTQYF. The CDR3, as DNA: TGTGCCACCAGTGAGCGGACAGGGTGGGAAGATACGCAGTATTTT. The J gene is TRBJ2-3, the V gene TRBV24-1, with 8 bases lining up with TRBD1. Germline CDR1 and CDR2: KGHDR and SFDVKD. This CDR3 is 15 amino acids long. The trim removed 4 bases at V and 5 bases at J, leaving 7 bases unmatched.

The rearrangement joins TRBV28 to TRBJ2-4, with 8 bases matching TRBD2. J gave up 4 bases and V 4 bases, and 3 bases lay outside the gene matches. Germline CDR1 reads MDHEN; CDR2 reads SYDVKM. The CDR3 is 14 residues long. The CDR3 spells CASSSLAGKNIQYF. As DNA, the CDR3 is TGTGCCAGCAGTTCCCTAGCGGGTAAAAACATTCAGTACTTC.

The chain couples TRBV15 to TRBJ2-2, with TRBD2 matching 9 bases. J lost 9 bases, V lost 0 bases, and 8 bases had no gene match. The CDR3 extends over 16 amino acids. From germline, CDR1 is LNHNV and CDR2 YYDKDF (reference sequence). CDR3 residues: CATSRDLTSGLRELFF. The CDR3, as DNA: TGTGCCACCAGCAGAGATTTGACTAGCGGTTTGAGGGAGCTGTTTTTT.

V is TRBV6-2 or TRBV6-3 and J is TRBJ2-2; D possibly corresponds to TRBD1 (6 bases). The CDR3 sequence is 13 residues long. Germline V lookup: CDR1 MNHEY, CDR2 SVGEGT. Trimming took off 7 bases at V and 6 bases at J, with 12 bases between the two ends. The DNA for the CDR3 is TGTGCCAGCAAACAGGGTTTGCCCGGGGAGCTGTTTTTT. Translating gives CASKQGLPGELFF.

This clonotype has more than one count but fewer than ten. The chain joins TRBV7-9 to TRBJ2-6, with D unresolved. Trimming shortened V by 10 bases and J by 4 bases, and 5 bases separated the two germline ends. From germline, CDR1 is SEHNR and CDR2 FQNEAQ (reference sequence). This CDR3 is built from 11 residues. DNA for the CDR3: TGTGCCACCAACGGGGCCAACGTCCTGACTTTC. Protein: CATNGANVLTF.

The genes are TRBV4-2 and TRBJ2-7; 7 bases are a match to TRBD2. V shed 4 bases, J shed 5 bases, and the junction held 5 bases outside the gene matches. The germline CDR1 and CDR2 sequences are LGHNA and YNFKEQ. This CDR3 spans 13 amino acids. CDR3 sequence (DNA): TGTGCCAGCAGCCTTGGACTAGGAAACGAGCAGTACTTC. Translating it yields CASSLGLGNEQYF.

This clonotype occurred many times. The chain has TRBV29-1 and TRBJ2-7; no reliable D call. CDR3 length: 13 amino acids. V lost 4 bases and J 0 bases, leaving 10 bases between the germline ends. Germline CDR1 and CDR2: SQVTM and ANQGSEA. This CDR3 is CSVAPVLSYEQYF. DNA for the CDR3: TGCAGCGTTGCCCCGGTCCTCTCCTACGAGCAGTACTTC.

This clonotype was found a few times. The V and J genes are TRBV6-2 or TRBV6-3 and TRBJ1-1; TRBD1 is a possible D gene (6 bases). The CDR3 length is 17 residues. V shed 4 bases and J shed 5 bases, with 23 bases lying between them. Germline CDR1 reads MNHEY; CDR2 reads SVGEGT. The DNA for the CDR3 is TGTGCCAGCAGTTGGCACAAGATAGGGGGGAAGTCGACTGAAGCTTTCTTT. Its protein product is CASSWHKIGGKSTEAFF.

In this sample, this clonotype turned up a few times. The rearrangement uses TRBV7-9 and TRBJ2-3; D may correspond to TRBD1 or TRBD2 (5 bases each). CDR3 length equals 12 residues. Germline V gene sequence: CDR1 SEHNR, CDR2 FQNEAQ (reference sequence). Between the trimmed V and J ends, which lost 7 bases and 6 bases, there was a span of 11 bases. CDR3 nucleotides: TGTGCCAGCAACCGGGGCAGGGATACGCAGTATTTT. Translation gives CASNRGRDTQYF.

V is TRBV5-8 and J is TRBJ1-2, with 12 bases lining up with TRBD1. V lost 0 bases, J lost 6 bases, and 3 bases stayed unmatched. CDR1 is SGHTS, CDR2 YDEGEE, per germline. This CDR3 is 15 amino acids long. DNA of the CDR3: TGTGCCAGCAGCTTGGGAGGGACAGGGGGCGATGGCTACACCTTC. It translates to CASSLGGTGGDGYTF. The full variable domain, rest sourced from reference TRBV5-8 and TRBJ1-2, is EAGVTQSPTHLIKTRGQQATLRCSPISGHTSVYWYQQALGLGLQFLLWYDEGEERNRGNFPPRFSGRQFPNYSSELNVNALELEDSALYLCASSLGGTGGDGYTFGSGTRLTVV.

The CDR3, as DNA: TGCAGTGCTAAGCCAGATTGGGACAGCTACATCTCCTACGAGCAGTACTTC. This encodes CSAKPDWDSYISYEQYF. The chain has TRBV20-1 and TRBJ2-7, with 7 bases identical to TRBD1. V was clipped by 4 bases and J by 0 bases; unmatched bases: 15. Germline CDR1 is DFQATT and CDR2 is SNEGSKA (reference sequence). The CDR3 runs 17 residues.

The CDR3 sequence: CASRNRGQTDTQYF. DNA for the CDR3: TGTGCCAGCAGAAACAGGGGGCAAACAGATACGCAGTATTTT. The V call is TRBV7-6, the J call TRBJ2-3, with 9 nucleotides matching TRBD1. With V trimmed by 6 bases and J by 3 bases, 4 bases remained unmatched. Germline-derived CDR1 and CDR2 are SGHVS and FNYEAQ. The length of the CDR3 is 14 residues.